A single T cell receptor beta chain is shown here with its context. No antigen is known for it. Per-base qualities were not stored, and no clone one base away is much larger. The sample originates from a study of blood T cell repertoires in COVID-19 (TCRdb year 2020). Concerning the study at large: Collaborator samples came from the United States, Italy and Spain and covered acute and convalescent phases of COVID-19. The material from the prospective study consisted of cDNA or gDNA derived from T cells, B-cell-depleted T cells, or PBMCs. Deeply sampled blood TCRbeta repertoires from subjects exposed to, actively infected with, or recovered from COVID-19 were included in the dataset. The repertoires were released in a freely available public database meant as a resource for research on the immune response to SARS-CoV-2. The samples were drawn from two sources: the first 160 participants of the ongoing ImmuneRACE study, and 1,254 subjects contributed by 6 global collaborators. A de-identified subject ID, COVID-19 status, age in years and sex were almost always included in the sample metadata. HLA class I and class II types, where available, came from metadata supplied by the sample provider rather than from assay-based typing. The full study reports these points: The amount of clinical and demographic metadata varied by source and participant and was provided uncurated.

Collaborating institutions collected whole blood in K2EDTA tubes following their own protocols. For TCRbeta analysis, collaborator samples were shipped as frozen whole blood, as isolated PBMCs, or as DNA extracted from either sample type. TCRbeta CDR3 regions were amplified from genomic DNA by means of the immunoSEQ Assay, a bias-controlled multiplex PCR. In the authors' own workflow: Nucleated cell counts per sample were estimated from amplification of reference gene primers within the assay. To quantify the absolute abundance of each unique TCRbeta CDR3 rearrangement, sequence reads were collapsed and filtered. For each sample, productive Simpson clonality was calculated as the square root of Simpson's diversity index across productive rearrangements. The table comes from immuneACCESS by way of TCRdb, which keeps in-frame sequences with V and J called. Part of the clones is missing from these tables; in studies checked, under half for an unresolved V gene and the rest for unknown reasons. Clone size and the V and J calls come from that table; the DNA yielded D and trimming. The sample has approximately 190,000 clones on record, about 83% of them singletons. In total, the top ten clones hold approximately 5.1% of the sample.

V and J are trimmed by 0 bases and 1 base, and the gene matches miss 4 bases of the junction. The CDR3 contains 18 residues, cysteine and phenylalanine counted. CDR3 DNA is the only sequence kept; it has 54 bases, read in frame from the first base. Taken from the germline V gene (reference sequence), the CDR1 and CDR2 loops are LNHNV and YYDKDF. The rearranged segments are TRBV15 and TRBJ2-3; 13 nucleotides in the junction match TRBD2. The sequencing sample was made of peripheral blood. The origin of this receptor is a woman in her seventies with active or convalescent COVID-19. This receptor has the CDR3 CATSREGTSGIGTDTQYF. At the DNA level, the sequence is TGTGCCACCAGCAGAGAGGGGACTAGCGGGATTGGCACAGATACGCAGTATTTT.